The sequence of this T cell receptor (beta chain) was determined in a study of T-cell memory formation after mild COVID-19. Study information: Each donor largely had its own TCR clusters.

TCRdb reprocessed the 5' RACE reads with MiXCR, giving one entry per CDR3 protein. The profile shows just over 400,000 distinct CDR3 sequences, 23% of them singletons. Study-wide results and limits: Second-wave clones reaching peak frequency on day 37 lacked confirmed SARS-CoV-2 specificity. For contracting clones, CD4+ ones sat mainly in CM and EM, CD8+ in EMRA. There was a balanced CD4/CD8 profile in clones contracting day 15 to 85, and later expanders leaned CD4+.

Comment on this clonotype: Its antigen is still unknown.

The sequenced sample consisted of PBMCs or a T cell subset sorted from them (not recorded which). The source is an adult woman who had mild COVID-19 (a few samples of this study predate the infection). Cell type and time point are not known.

CDR3 DNA sequence: TGTGCCACCCTGGGACAGCGATTCCCCTACGAGCAGTACTTC. Protein sequence: CATLGQRFPYEQYF. The genes are TRBV19 and TRBJ2-7; TRBD1 aligns across 7 bases. This CDR3 has 14 residues. The ends lost 10 bases at V and 2 bases at J; junction bases unmatched: 11. CDR1 and CDR2 (germline): LNHDA, SQIVND (reference sequence).